This T cell receptor beta chain was identified in a study of blood T cells in healthy people across ages. Study conclusions and caveats: Age brought a roughly linear fall in TCR beta diversity measured per million T cells.

Between the trimmed V and J ends, which lost 0 bases and 8 bases, there was a span of 18 bases. Germline-derived CDR1 and CDR2 are SGHRS and YFSETQ. This CDR3 region has 16 residues. In this sample, this clonotype turned up a few times. Its target is unknown. A second PCR of 7 to 11 cycles used a sample-barcoded 5' primer and a J-beta primer mix. Each cDNA molecule received a tag from a template-switch adaptor that had 12 random nucleotides. TCRdb re-called the 5' RACE reads with MiXCR, one entry per CDR3 protein. Altogether 600,000 or so distinct CDR3 sequences are present, around 21% being singletons, with the ten largest covering under 4%.

Sequencing was carried out using blood. The chain couples TRBV5-1 to TRBJ2-1, with TRBD2 as a possible D gene (7 bases). The source is a man aged 65-85 years in good health. For the CDR3, the DNA is TGCGCCAGCAGCTTGGTTGCCGGGCCGGGGGGCGATGAGCAGTTCTTC. Its translation: CASSLVAGPGGDEQFF.